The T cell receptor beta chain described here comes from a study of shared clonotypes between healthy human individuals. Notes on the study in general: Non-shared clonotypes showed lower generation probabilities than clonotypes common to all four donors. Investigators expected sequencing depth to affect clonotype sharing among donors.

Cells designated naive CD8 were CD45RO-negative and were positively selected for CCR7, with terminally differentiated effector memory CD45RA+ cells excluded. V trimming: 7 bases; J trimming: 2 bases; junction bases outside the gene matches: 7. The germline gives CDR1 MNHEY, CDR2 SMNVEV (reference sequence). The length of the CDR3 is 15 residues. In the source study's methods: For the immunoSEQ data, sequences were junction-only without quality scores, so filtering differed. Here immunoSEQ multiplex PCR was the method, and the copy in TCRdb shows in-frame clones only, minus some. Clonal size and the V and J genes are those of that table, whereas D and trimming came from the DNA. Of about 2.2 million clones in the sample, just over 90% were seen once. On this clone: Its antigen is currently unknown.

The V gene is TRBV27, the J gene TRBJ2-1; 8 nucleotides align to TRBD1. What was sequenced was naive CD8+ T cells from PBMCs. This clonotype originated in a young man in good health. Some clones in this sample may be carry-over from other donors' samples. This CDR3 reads CASKPGQAPYNEQFF. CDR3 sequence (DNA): TGTGCCAGCAAACCGGGACAGGCCCCCTACAATGAGCAGTTCTTC.